This T cell receptor beta chain originates from a study of T cell responses to AZD1222 COVID-19 vaccine. Using immunoSEQ multiplex PCR, the repertoire was profiled, and TCRdb retains in-frame clones only, with some absent. The sample has under 80,000 clones; around 81% are singletons. CDR3 length: 14 residues. Germline V gene data show CDR1 as KGHSH and CDR2 as LQKENI. V lost 3 bases, J lost 1 base, and 9 bases lay in between. This receptor was taken from an adult who received the AZD1222 COVID-19 vaccine. V and J are TRBV18 and TRBJ1-1; D is uncertain. The sample was peripheral blood, taken 28 days after the second AZD1222 dose. The CDR3: CASSPLGRNTEAFF. CDR3 bases: TGTGCCAGCTCACCCCTTGGGAGGAACACTGAAGCTTTCTTT.